Below, 28 T cell receptor beta chains from the same sample are listed, as sequenced in a study of blood T cell repertoires in COVID-19. Clones were read by immunoSEQ multiplex PCR, and TCRdb kept only the in-frame ones, dropping some. The table has fewer than 250,000 clones, approximately 80% seen once. Sequenced material: peripheral blood. The receptors here all came from an older woman with acute or convalescent COVID-19.

The sample holds one count of this clone. The J gene is TRBJ1-5, the V gene TRBV2; 7 bases line up with TRBD1. The ends lost 7 bases at V and 2 bases at J; junction bases unmatched: 2. The germline V gene has CDR1 SNHLY and CDR2 FYNNEI. This CDR3 has 13 amino acids. CDR3 coding DNA: TGTGCCAGCACCGGGACAGGCAATCAGCCCCAGCATTTT. The encoded protein is CASTGTGNQPQHF.

This chain uses TRBV7-8 with TRBJ2-3; 8 nucleotides line up with TRBD1. Per germline, CDR1 SGHVS and CDR2 FQNEAQ. J lost 2 bases, V lost 1 base, and 8 bases had no gene match. The CDR3 is 17 amino acids. The CDR3 here is CASSLGGDRSFTDTQYF. The CDR3 nucleotides are TGTGCCAGCAGCTTAGGGGGGGACAGGTCTTTCACAGATACGCAGTATTTT.

This chain links TRBV15 with TRBJ1-3; 10 bases agree with TRBD1. The junction had 6 bases not matched to a gene; V was cut back by 0 bases and J by 7 bases. Germline V gene lookup returns CDR1 LNHNV and CDR2 YYDKDF (reference sequence). The CDR3 is 16 amino acids. The CDR3 nucleotides are TGTGCCACCAGCAGAGATTTGGCGGGACAGGGGAACACCATATATTTT. Translating it yields CATSRDLAGQGNTIYF.

The chain links TRBV7-2 to TRBJ2-3; 8 bases align to TRBD2. This CDR3 spans 16 amino acids. Germline values: CDR1 SGHTA, CDR2 FQGNSA. The V gene end was trimmed by 5 bases and the J gene end by 0 bases; junction bases not matched to a gene: 7. The CDR3 DNA reads TGTGCCAGCAGCGCCGGACGGGGGGGTAGCACAGATACGCAGTATTTT. It is translated as CASSAGRGGSTDTQYF. The variable domain in full, completed from reference TRBV7-2 and TRBJ2-3, reads GAGVSQSPSNKVTEKGKDVELRCDPISGHTALYWYRQSLGQGLEFLIYFQGNSAPDKSGLPSDRFSAERTGGSVSTLTIQRTQQEDSAVYLCASSAGRGGSTDTQYFGPGTRLTVL.

V gene TRBV9 combines with J gene TRBJ2-4; D not resolved. CDR1 and CDR2 (germline): SGDLS, YYNGEE. Trimming pared 0 bases from V and 0 bases from J, leaving 7 bases between. CDR3 length equals 15 residues. The DNA for the CDR3 is TGTGCCAGCAGCGTAGCTCCAGGAGCCAAAAACATTCAGTACTTC. It yields the protein CASSVAPGAKNIQYF.

The V call is TRBV15, the J call TRBJ1-5, with D unclear. V was cut by 4 bases and J by 3 bases, with 10 bases left in between. The CDR3 is 14 residues long. The V gene's germline CDR1 is LNHNV and CDR2 YYDKDF (reference sequence). CDR3 DNA: TGTGCCACCAGCAAGGAGGCTGACAATCAGCCCCAGCATTTT. This sequence encodes CATSKEADNQPQHF.

V gene TRBV7-2 combines with J gene TRBJ2-2; D is ambiguous. With 4 bases removed from V and 2 bases from J, the gap between germline ends came to 14 bases. CDR3 length: 16 residues. Germline V gene sequence: CDR1 SGHTA, CDR2 FQGNSA. The CDR3 region has the DNA TGTGCCAGCAGCTACCAATCGAGCCTCAACACCGGGGAGCTGTTTTTT. Translating it yields CASSYQSSLNTGELFF.

J is TRBJ2-6 and V is TRBV19; D might be TRBD1 (6 bases). Per the germline V gene, CDR1 is LNHDA and CDR2 is SQIVND (reference sequence). The CDR3 is made up of 16 amino acids. Trimming removed 7 bases at V and 3 bases at J, with 16 bases between. The CDR3, as DNA: TGTGCCAGTAATCAGGGGATGGGGAATGGGGCCAACGTCCTGACTTTC. Its protein is CASNQGMGNGANVLTF.

This clone was seen only once. The rearrangement uses TRBV19 and TRBJ1-5; possibly TRBD1 for D (6 bases). The CDR3 runs 15 residues. The V and J ends lost 5 bases and 0 bases respectively, with 11 bases between them. Germline V gene data show CDR1 as LNHDA and CDR2 as SQIVND (reference sequence). The CDR3 protein is CASSGQLYSNQPQHF. Written as DNA, the CDR3 is TGTGCCAGTAGTGGACAGTTATATAGCAATCAGCCCCAGCATTTT.

This clone was counted once. The chain has TRBV4-2 and TRBJ2-5; D is unclear. The CDR3 has 18 residues. Germline CDR1 reads LGHNA; CDR2 reads YNFKEQ. Trimming took 1 base from V and 2 from J, leaving 20 bases between them. The CDR3 reads CASSQGGSLVALQETQYF. DNA for the CDR3: TGTGCCAGCAGCCAAGGAGGAAGTCTGGTAGCTTTACAAGAGACCCAGTACTTC.

Remarks on this clone: Different DNA sequences within this sample yield the same CDR3. The chain has TRBV27 and TRBJ1-3; no clear D gene. The germline gives CDR1 MNHEY, CDR2 SMNVEV (reference sequence). The CDR3 loop spans 13 amino acids. The V end was cut by 4 bases, the J end by 4 bases, with 8 bases between. In DNA, the CDR3 is TGTGCCAGCAGTTCCGGGGTCGGAAACACCATATATTTT. It yields the protein CASSSGVGNTIYF.

The CDR3 region is CASSEGRQGADTGELFF. The CDR3 bases are TGTGCCAGCAGTGAAGGGCGACAGGGGGCCGACACCGGGGAGCTGTTTTTT. The chain has TRBV2 and TRBJ2-2; 10 positions match TRBD1. Looked up from germline, CDR1 is SNHLY and CDR2 is FYNNEI. The J segment lost 3 bases and the V segment lost 1 base, leaving 5 bases of the junction unmatched. This CDR3 spans 17 amino acids.

The chain combines TRBV6-5 with TRBJ1-3; D remains ambiguous. V was trimmed by 0 bases and J by 4 bases, leaving 13 bases between them. Germline values: CDR1 MNHEY, CDR2 SVGAGI. This CDR3 comprises 16 residues. DNA of the CDR3: TGTGCCAGCAGTTACTCGGGCGGACTCTCCGGAAACACCATATATTTT. Encoded protein: CASSYSGGLSGNTIYF.

For the CDR3, the DNA is TGTGCCAGCAGCCAACCGCAAGGGAGAAGAAACACCATATATTTT. Translation gives CASSQPQGRRNTIYF. The chain uses TRBV3-1 (or the pseudogene TRBV3-2) and TRBJ1-3; D call uncertain. Trimming took off 2 bases at V and 5 bases at J, with 13 bases between the two ends. This CDR3 comprises 15 residues. Looked up from germline, CDR1 is LGHDT and CDR2 is YNNKEL (reference sequence).

The chain carries TRBV5-1 and TRBJ2-5; maybe TRBD1 (6 bases). V was cut by 0 bases and J by 2 bases, with 17 bases left in between. The CDR3 length is 17 residues. Germline V gene sequence: CDR1 SGHRS, CDR2 YFSETQ. CDR3 coding DNA: TGCGCCAGCAGCTTGGGGGCGTTAGTGGGGGCGCAAGAGACCCAGTACTTC. This gives the protein CASSLGALVGAQETQYF.

The V gene is TRBV2, the J gene TRBJ1-5; 9 nucleotides line up with TRBD1. The CDR3 is 14 residues long. The V gene end was trimmed by 6 bases and the J gene end by 4 bases; junction bases not matched to a gene: 4. The germline V gene has CDR1 SNHLY and CDR2 FYNNEI. The CDR3 sequence is CASSPGQGNQPQHF. CDR3 nucleotide sequence: TGTGCCAGCAGCCCGGGACAGGGAAATCAGCCCCAGCATTTT.

V usage is TRBV7-9 and J usage is TRBJ1-2; no clear D gene. The germline V gene has CDR1 SEHNR and CDR2 FQNEAQ (reference sequence). The CDR3 contains 14 residues. V gave up 2 bases and J gave up 4 bases, with 11 bases separating them. The CDR3 loop is CASSLIGEGYGYTF. CDR3 nucleotides: TGTGCCAGCAGCTTAATTGGGGAGGGCTATGGCTACACCTTC.

J is TRBJ1-2 and V is TRBV12-3 or TRBV12-4; D is uncertain. The CDR3 runs to 12 residues. Trimming removed 1 base at V and 4 bases at J, with 4 bases between. DNA of the CDR3: TGTGCCAGCAGTTTAGGGAGCTATGGCTACACCTTC. Its translation: CASSLGSYGYTF.

In its sample, this clone was seen a few times. The chain has TRBV7-9 and TRBJ1-5, with 8 bases identical to TRBD1. CDR1 is SEHNR and CDR2 is FQNEAQ in the germline V gene (reference sequence). The CDR3 length is 15 residues. V trimming: 4 bases; J trimming: 2 bases; junction bases outside the gene matches: 4. Here the CDR3 DNA reads TGTGCCAGCAGCTCAGGGGGCGCGGGCAATCAGCCCCAGCATTTT. Its translation: CASSSGGAGNQPQHF.

This clone appeared a few times. The chain combines TRBV5-1 with TRBJ2-7, with 8 bases matching TRBD1. Trimming took 1 base from V and 7 from J; bases not matched to a gene: 10. CDR1 SGHRS and CDR2 YFSETQ come from the germline V gene. The CDR3 is made up of 15 amino acids. The CDR3 here is CASSLIPGQAQEQYF. The DNA of the CDR3 is TGCGCCAGCAGCTTGATACCGGGACAGGCTCAAGAGCAGTACTTC.

The CDR3 reads CASSQAGLRNEKLFF. CDR3 in DNA: TGCGCCAGCAGCCAGGCAGGCCTGCGAAATGAAAAACTGTTTTTT. This rearrangement joins TRBV4-3 to TRBJ1-4; D uncertain. The CDR3 is 15 residues long. CDR1 is LGHNA, CDR2 YSLEER, per germline. V lost 3 bases to trimming and J lost 5 bases, with 13 bases between them.

The rearrangement joins TRBV11-3 to TRBJ2-5; 9 bases match TRBD1. The CDR3 covers 13 residues. V was pared by 3 bases and J by 5 bases, with 1 base of the junction left unmatched. Germline V gene data show CDR1 as SGHNT and CDR2 as YENEEA. The DNA of the CDR3 is TGTGCCAGCAGCTTTGGACAGGGGGAGACCCAGTACTTC. Encoded protein: CASSFGQGETQYF.

This rearrangement joins TRBV18 to TRBJ1-1; no clear D. This CDR3 is built from 14 residues. Germline CDR1 KGHSH, CDR2 LQKENI. V was pared by 6 bases and J by 1 base, with 12 bases between. CDR3 coding DNA: TGTGCCAGCTCCCACAGCAAATCGAACACTGAAGCTTTCTTT. This encodes CASSHSKSNTEAFF.

V and J are TRBV14 and TRBJ1-5; perhaps TRBD1 as D (5 bases). This CDR3 is 18 amino acids long. V shed 2 bases and J shed 4 bases, with 21 bases lying between them. The germline CDR1 and CDR2 sequences are SGHDN and FVKESK. The CDR3 loop is CASSQPFFPDSSNQPQHF. CDR3 in DNA: TGTGCCAGCAGCCAACCCTTCTTCCCCGACAGTTCGAATCAGCCCCAGCATTTT. The full variable domain, with the rest looked up from reference TRBV14 and TRBJ1-5, is EAGVTQFPSHSVIEKGQTVTLRCDPISGHDNLYWYRRVMGKEIKFLLHFVKESKQDESGMPNNRFLAERTGGTYSTLKVQPAELEDSGVYFCASSQPFFPDSSNQPQHFGDGTRLSIL.

CDR3 sequence (DNA): TGTGCCATCAGTGAGGTGACAGGGGAGGCTTTCTTT. As protein: CAISEVTGEAFF. The rearrangement links TRBV10-3 to TRBJ1-1; 8 bases align to TRBD1. Germline CDR1 ENHRY, CDR2 SYGVKD. Trimming removed 2 bases from V and 11 bases from J; junction bases left unmatched: 4. The CDR3 extends over 12 amino acids.

This clone was seen ten or more times. V gene TRBV2 combines with J gene TRBJ1-4; 7 nucleotides match TRBD1. Germline CDR1 and CDR2: SNHLY and FYNNEI. This CDR3 region has 15 residues. After removal of 3 bases from V and 8 bases from J, the junction contained 9 bases not matched to a gene. The CDR3 DNA follows: TGTGCCAGCAGTGATAGGAGACAGGGTGGGGAAAAACTGTTTTTT. It specifies CASSDRRQGGEKLFF.

This chain uses TRBV11-2 with TRBJ2-7; D uncertain. The CDR3 totals 14 residues. CDR1 and CDR2 (germline): SGHAT, FQNNGV. Trimming took 6 bases from V and 3 from J, leaving 15 bases between them. In DNA form, the CDR3 reads TGTGCCAGCAGTAACGGGTTGGGTAACTACGAGCAGTACTTC. This gives the protein CASSNGLGNYEQYF.

The chain has TRBV18 and TRBJ1-2; D perhaps matches TRBD1 (5 bases). The length of the CDR3 is 15 residues. Looked up from germline, CDR1 is KGHSH and CDR2 is LQKENI. V shed 3 bases and J shed 6 bases, with 17 bases lying between them. CDR3 coding DNA: TGTGCCAGCTCACCTTCAGGGAATTCTAGGGATGGCTACACCTTC. It translates to CASSPSGNSRDGYTF.